This T cell receptor beta chain emerged from a study of blood T cells in healthy people across ages. The CDR3 contains 14 residues. The V gene's germline CDR1 is LGHNA and CDR2 YSLEER. Trimming removed 2 bases at V and 11 bases at J, with 18 bases between. Donors were healthy Caucasian individuals from Russia aged roughly 6 to 90. Every sample gave at least 5 micrograms of total RNA when it was extracted. Sample-barcoded 5' priming and a J-beta primer mix drove a second PCR of about 6 to 11 cycles. TCRdb analysed the 5' RACE reads with MiXCR anew, one entry per CDR3 protein. This repertoire shows about 1.8 million distinct CDR3 sequences, approximately 50% found once; its top ten account for 2% to 2.5%.

The rearrangement joins TRBV4-3 to TRBJ1-2, with D possibly TRBD1 on 6 matching bases. This receptor was identified in a woman aged 40 to 50 in good health. The sample was blood. The CDR3 nucleotides read TGCGCCAGCAGCCAACTCGGGGACACCTATCGTTACACCTTC. This gives the protein CASSQLGDTYRYTF.